The 23 T cell receptor beta chains below all came from one sample that was sequenced in a study of shared clonotypes between healthy human individuals. Terminally differentiated effector memory CD45RA+ cells were left out of the naive CD8 fraction, which was CD45RO-negative and positively selected for CCR7. Clones were sequenced by immunoSEQ multiplex PCR, and TCRdb holds only the in-frame ones, with some missing. This table holds approximately 2,000,000 clones, approximately 92% found once. Sequencing was carried out using naive CD8+ T cells from PBMCs. All receptors come from a man between 18 and 35 years old in good health. Some clones in this sample may be carry-over from other donors' samples.

This chain connects TRBV27 to TRBJ2-2; D remains ambiguous. The ends were cut back, 4 bases at V and 6 bases at J, with 12 bases in the middle. The CDR3 is made up of 14 amino acids. The germline gives CDR1 MNHEY, CDR2 SMNVEV (reference sequence). The CDR3: CASSSLFTPGELFF. CDR3 DNA: TGTGCCAGCAGTTCCCTGTTTACTCCCGGGGAGCTGTTTTTT.

This chain connects TRBV19 to TRBJ1-3; TRBD1 might be the D (5 bases). Germline assignment: CDR1 LNHDA and CDR2 SQIVND (reference sequence). This CDR3 comprises 16 residues. V lost 3 bases to trimming and J lost 8 bases, with 20 bases between them. CDR3 coding DNA: TGTGCCAGTAGTATTCCCGGTGACCCGGGGCAGGACACCATATATTTT. Residues: CASSIPGDPGQDTIYF. Looking up the rest from reference TRBV19 and TRBJ1-3 gives the full variable domain: DGGITQSPKYLFRKEGQNVTLSCEQNLNHDAMYWYRQDPGQGLRLIYYSQIVNDFQKGDIAEGYSVSREKKESFPLTVTSAQKNPTAFYLCASSIPGDPGQDTIYFGEGSWLTVV.

The chain links TRBV21-1 to TRBJ2-7; TRBD2 is the table's D call and was not checked against the DNA. TRBV21-1 is reported as a pseudogene. The CDR3 sequence is 18 residues long. DNA for the CDR3: TGTGCCAGCAGCAAAGCACCCCGAGGCCAGCAGAACCCCTACGAGCAGTACTTC. Its protein product is CASSKAPRGQQNPYEQYF.

The V and J genes are TRBV7-6 and TRBJ1-1; weak D call: TRBD1 (5 bases). Germline CDR1 and CDR2: SGHVS and FNYEAQ. The length of the CDR3 is 14 residues. V was clipped by 1 base and J by 4 bases, with 10 bases between them. The CDR3 protein is CASSLGRDGTEAFF. Here the CDR3 DNA reads TGTGCCAGCAGCTTAGGCAGGGACGGCACTGAAGCTTTCTTT. Full variable domain (rest looked up from reference TRBV7-6 and TRBJ1-1): GAGVSQSPRYKVTKRGQDVALRCDPISGHVSLYWYRQALGQGPEFLTYFNYEAQQDKSGLPNDRFSAERPEGSISTLTIQRTEQRDSAMYRCASSLGRDGTEAFFGQGTRLTVV.

The chain has TRBV11-2 and TRBJ2-1; D is perhaps TRBD2 (6 bases). The CDR3 extends over 16 amino acids. V lost 1 base and J 4 bases, leaving 14 bases between the germline ends. Germline V gives CDR1 SGHAT, CDR2 FQNNGV. DNA of the CDR3: TGTGCCAGCAGCTTAGGAGTCTTTAGCGGTTACAATGAGCAGTTCTTC. This codes for CASSLGVFSGYNEQFF.

On this clone: Different DNA sequences within this sample yield the same CDR3. This CDR3 reads CASSEGGSGNTIYF. The CDR3 coding sequence is TGTGCCAGCTCGGAGGGGGGCTCTGGAAACACCATATATTTT. The V call is TRBV9, the J call TRBJ1-3, with D perhaps matching TRBD1 (6 bases). This CDR3 is 14 amino acids long. Trimming left V 7 bases short and J 0 bases short, with 11 bases between. Germline V gene sequence: CDR1 SGDLS, CDR2 YYNGEE.

The gene calls are TRBV15 and TRBJ2-7; D unresolved. This CDR3 comprises 13 residues. The germline V gene encodes CDR1 LNHNV and CDR2 YYDKDF (reference sequence). Trimming pared 3 bases from V and 3 bases from J, leaving 9 bases between. CDR3 region: CATSRVRVYEQYF. The CDR3 DNA reads TGTGCCACCAGCAGGGTCAGAGTCTACGAGCAGTACTTC. The full variable domain, rest sourced from reference TRBV15 and TRBJ2-7, is DAMVIQNPRYQVTQFGKPVTLSCSQTLNHNVMYWYQQKSSQAPKLLFHYYDKDFNNEADTPDNFQSRRPNTSFCFLDIRSPGLGDTAMYLCATSRVRVYEQYFGPGTRLTVT.

The rearrangement links TRBV11-2 to TRBJ2-2; D may be TRBD2 (6 bases). V gave up 5 bases and J gave up 5 bases, with 15 bases separating them. Germline V gene data show CDR1 as SGHAT and CDR2 as FQNNGV. The CDR3 runs 15 residues. This CDR3 is CASSGSGLLTGELFF. For the CDR3, the DNA is TGTGCCAGCAGCGGATCGGGACTCCTTACCGGGGAGCTGTTTTTT.

About this clone: The sample holds other DNA sequences that translate to the same CDR3. This chain links TRBV28 with TRBJ1-1, with D unresolved. This CDR3 is built from 13 residues. V was shortened by 2 bases and J by 2 bases, with 6 bases between the two germline ends. Germline CDR1 is MDHEN and CDR2 is SYDVKM. Here the CDR3 DNA reads TGTGCCAGCAGTTTAGGGTTAAACACTGAAGCTTTCTTT. Protein sequence: CASSLGLNTEAFF.

V gene TRBV6-5 combines with J gene TRBJ1-4; no clear D gene. V was clipped by 6 bases and J by 3 bases, with 11 bases between them. The CDR3 sequence is 14 residues long. CDR1 is MNHEY, CDR2 SVGAGI, per germline. CDR3 sequence: CASSHLRANEKLFF. The CDR3 DNA follows: TGTGCCAGCAGCCACTTACGGGCTAATGAAAAACTGTTTTTT.

This sequence joins TRBV11-3 and TRBJ1-2; 7 nucleotides agree with TRBD1. This CDR3 spans 13 amino acids. The V segment lost 7 bases and the J segment 7 bases; nucleotides outside the gene matches: 9. Germline V CDR1 and CDR2: SGHNT, YENEEA. The CDR3 coding sequence is TGTGCCAGCAACCCCGACAGGGACCGTGGCTACACCTTC. Translation: CASNPDRDRGYTF.

The chain uses TRBV12-2 and TRBJ1-3. TRBV12-2 represents a pseudogene. The CDR3 spans 19 residues. The CDR3 sequence: CASRFALRAGEGTGNTIYF. The CDR3 DNA sequence: TGTGCAAGTCGCTTCGCGTTACGGGCGGGGGAAGGGACTGGAAACACCATATATTTT.

The chain uses TRBV28 and TRBJ2-7; D may be TRBD2 (5 bases). This CDR3 is 17 amino acids long. V lost 8 bases and J 0 bases, leaving 23 bases between the germline ends. Germline loops: CDR1 MDHEN, CDR2 SYDVKM. The CDR3 DNA is TGTGCCAGCGAGAGTTTCTGGAAGAGTGGGAGCTCCTACGAGCAGTACTTC. Residues: CASESFWKSGSSYEQYF. Complete variable domain (other parts from reference TRBV28 and TRBJ2-7): DVKVTQSSRYLVKRTGEKVFLECVQDMDHENMFWYRQDPGLGLRLIYFSYDVKMKEKGDIPEGYSVSREKKERFSLILESASTNQTSMYLCASESFWKSGSSYEQYFGPGTRLTVT.

CDR3 sequence: CASSLPQRGRDNEQFF. The CDR3 DNA reads TGTGCCAGCAGCTTACCCCAAAGGGGCCGGGACAATGAGCAGTTCTTC. The chain recombines TRBV7-9 with TRBJ2-1; D possibly corresponds to TRBD1 (5 bases). CDR1 is SEHNR and CDR2 is FQNEAQ in the germline V gene (reference sequence). CDR3 size: 16 residues. Deletions cut 2 bases from V and 5 bases from J, with 16 bases between.

The chain combines TRBV28 with TRBJ1-2, with D maybe TRBD1 (5 bases). V was cut by 2 bases and J by 3 bases, with 25 bases left in between. Germline values: CDR1 MDHEN, CDR2 SYDVKM. CDR3 size: 19 residues. Here the CDR3 DNA reads TGTGCCAGCAGTTTAGAGTCCATCAGGGAAGGACCTTCAGACTATGGCTACACCTTC. Protein: CASSLESIREGPSDYGYTF.

J is TRBJ1-5 and V is TRBV28; D unresolved. From germline, CDR1 is MDHEN and CDR2 SYDVKM. Between the trimmed V and J ends, which lost 4 bases and 5 bases, there was a span of 15 bases. The CDR3 length is 15 residues. Here the CDR3 reads CASSSHPNEYQPQHF. Here the CDR3 DNA reads TGTGCCAGCAGTTCCCACCCCAACGAGTATCAGCCCCAGCATTTT.

The V call is TRBV27, the J call TRBJ1-1, with D perhaps TRBD1 (5 bases). The length of the CDR3 is 15 residues. From germline, CDR1 is MNHEY and CDR2 SMNVEV (reference sequence). Trimming took 1 base from V and 1 from J, leaving 10 bases between them. In DNA, the CDR3 is TGTGCCAGCAGTTTATTTGCGGGGCAGAACACTGAAGCTTTCTTT. Protein sequence: CASSLFAGQNTEAFF.

The chain couples TRBV9 to TRBJ2-2; TRBD1 matches at 8 bases. CDR3 length equals 15 residues. V lost 3 bases, J lost 6 bases, and 7 bases stayed unmatched. Germline loops: CDR1 SGDLS, CDR2 YYNGEE. For the CDR3, the DNA is TGTGCCAGCAGCGCGGGGACAGGAGGAGCCGGGGAGCTGTTTTTT. It is translated as CASSAGTGGAGELFF.

In regard to this clone: An end of the junction does not agree with germline; a read error may underlie this. The chain combines TRBV19 with TRBJ2-5; tentatively, D is TRBD2 (7 bases). This CDR3 region has 12 residues. Germline loops: CDR1 LNHDA, CDR2 SQIVND (reference sequence). The CDR3 bases are TGTGCCAGTAGGGAGAGGGGGGGACGGGCAAACTTC. It encodes CASRERGGRANF.

This sequence joins TRBV28 and TRBJ1-2, with unresolved D. The V and J ends lost 3 bases and 0 bases respectively, with 11 bases between them. The germline gives CDR1 MDHEN, CDR2 SYDVKM. This CDR3 has 15 amino acids. Here the CDR3 reads CASSFSRRANYGYTF. Written as DNA, the CDR3 is TGTGCCAGCAGTTTTAGCAGAAGAGCTAACTATGGCTACACCTTC.

On this clone itself: Other DNA sequences from this sample encode an identical CDR3 as well. The V gene is TRBV27, the J gene TRBJ2-3; D remains unclear. The CDR3 has 14 residues. Germline V lookup: CDR1 MNHEY, CDR2 SMNVEV (reference sequence). Trimming left V 1 base short and J 3 bases short, with 8 bases between. The CDR3 coding sequence is TGTGCCAGCAGTTTATTTGGTTCGACAGATACGCAGTATTTT. It yields the protein CASSLFGSTDTQYF.

V usage is TRBV27 and J usage is TRBJ2-1; unclear D gene. V was shortened by 2 bases and J by 8 bases, with 10 bases between the two germline ends. The CDR3 totals 13 residues. The germline V gene has CDR1 MNHEY and CDR2 SMNVEV (reference sequence). CDR3 residues: CASSLELNYEQFF. The CDR3 DNA is TGTGCCAGCAGTTTAGAGCTAAATTATGAGCAGTTCTTC.

The chain has TRBV7-9 and TRBJ1-1, with no clear D. The germline CDR1 and CDR2 sequences are SEHNR and FQNEAQ (reference sequence). This CDR3 spans 12 amino acids. V lost 3 bases to trimming and J lost 7 bases, with 9 bases between them. The CDR3 here is CASSFSMLEAFF. The CDR3 nucleotides are TGTGCCAGCAGCTTCTCCATGCTTGAAGCTTTCTTT.